This TCR beta chain is from a study of CD8 T cells in Susac syndrome. V gave up 0 bases and J gave up 6 bases; unmatched junction bases: 4. Germline CDR1 is DFQATT and CDR2 is SNEGSKA (reference sequence). The CDR3 totals 14 residues. RNA in amounts of roughly 0.5 to 1 ug was reverse transcribed with random hexamers. An immunoSEQ multiplex PCR generated amplified TCR beta CDR3 products spanning 54 Vbeta and 13 Jbeta. TCRdb reprocessed the immunoSEQ multiplex PCR reads via MiXCR and lists one record per CDR3 protein. The sample yields about 120,000 distinct CDR3 sequences, 94% seen once. The sample was CD4+ T cells from PBMCs. The V call is TRBV20-1, the J call TRBJ2-3; 9 bases map to TRBD2. The origin of this receptor is a human donor in good health. The CDR3 nucleotides are TGCAGTGCTAGAGATGCGGGAGGGGCGGATACGCAGTATTTT. It encodes CSARDAGGADTQYF.